This entry describes one T cell receptor beta chain. Antigen specificity is unknown. TCRdb's table, derived via immunoSEQ multiplex PCR, lists solely in-frame clones and lacks some. Among some 140,000 clones listed, 85% to 90% were seen once. The CDR3 is 13 residues long. V dropped 2 bases and J dropped 6 bases, with 10 bases sitting between them. Germline CDR1 reads LNHDA; CDR2 reads SQIVND (reference sequence). The sample comes from a study of cytomegalovirus exposure and HLA in healthy donors. Study results and caveats: In vitro testing confirmed a few CMV-associated chains as specific for CMV antigens. Published work reported that the classifier diagnosed cytomegalovirus status with high specificity and sensitivity.

This clonotype was sampled from a man aged 18 to 30 in good health and CMV-seronegative. Input material: PBMCs. The chain links TRBV19 to TRBJ1-2; a weak D match, TRBD1 (6 bases). CDR3 DNA sequence: TGTGCCAGTAGTATATTGGGGGCAGATGGCTACACCTTC. Translated: CASSILGADGYTF.